The clone carrying this T cell receptor (beta chain) has more than one count but fewer than ten. A J-beta primer mix and a sample-barcoded 5' primer were used in a second PCR of roughly 6 to 11 cycles. Using its own MiXCR run on the 5' RACE reads, TCRdb lists one record per CDR3 protein. Among about 720,000 distinct CDR3 sequences, 20% to 25% were seen once, and the ten largest hold about 22%. This entry is derived from a study of blood T cells in healthy people across ages. This CDR3 is 17 amino acids long. V was pared by 5 bases and J by 5 bases, with 22 bases between. The germline V gene has CDR1 MNHEY and CDR2 SVGAGI.

The chain combines TRBV6-5 with TRBJ2-4; D unclear. The sequence was collected from a man in his sixties or seventies in good health. The sample consisted of blood. This CDR3 is CASSTGGSRVMENIQYF. The CDR3 DNA follows: TGTGCCAGCAGTACGGGTGGTTCCCGTGTAATGGAAAACATTCAGTACTTC.